The next 15 T cell receptor beta chains were all read from a single sample in a study of cytomegalovirus exposure and HLA in healthy donors. The PCR contained 60 Vbeta and 13 Jbeta primers. Data came from immunoSEQ multiplex PCR; TCRdb stores just in-frame clones and leaves some out. The table includes 130,000 to 150,000 clones, approximately 79% detected once. Material: PBMCs. The receptors derive from a man aged 18 to 30 in good health and CMV-seropositive.

V usage is TRBV5-1 and J usage is TRBJ1-2, with a tentative D call TRBD1 (6 bases). The germline V gene encodes CDR1 SGHRS and CDR2 YFSETQ. This CDR3 spans 15 amino acids. Trimming stripped 1 base from V and 10 bases from J, with 20 bases between. In DNA, the CDR3 is TGCGCCAGCAGCTTGAGTGACAGGCCTCAAGCCGACTACACCTTC. Its translation: CASSLSDRPQADYTF.

On this clone: At the DNA level, this CDR3 is encoded by other sequences in the same sample as well. The chain recombines TRBV29-1 with TRBJ2-1; 11 positions match TRBD1. The CDR3 extends over 15 amino acids. The germline V gene has CDR1 SQVTM and CDR2 ANQGSEA. The ends lost 5 bases at V and 0 bases at J; junction bases unmatched: 3. CDR3 in amino acids: CSVRGTGGSYNEQFF. The CDR3 region has the DNA TGCAGCGTTAGAGGGACAGGGGGCTCCTACAATGAGCAGTTCTTC.

The sample holds a few counts of this clone. This chain links TRBV6-6 with TRBJ1-1; D uncertain. Germline V gene data show CDR1 as MNHNY and CDR2 as SVGAGI (reference sequence). This CDR3 has 15 amino acids. Trimming stripped 0 bases from V and 1 base from J, with 9 bases between. CDR3 bases: TGTGCCAGCAGTTACTCGCTGGGCCCGAACACTGAAGCTTTCTTT. Its protein is CASSYSLGPNTEAFF.

This sequence joins TRBV9 and TRBJ2-7, with D possibly TRBD1 on 5 matching bases. V lost 3 bases, J lost 4 bases, and 17 bases lay in between. CDR3 size: 15 residues. Germline CDR1 is SGDLS and CDR2 is YYNGEE. CDR3 in DNA: TGTGCCAGCAGCGGGGGCCCGTCTGCCTCTTACGAGCAGTACTTC. Amino acids: CASSGGPSASYEQYF.

This clone was counted between two and nine times. The V and J genes are TRBV9 and TRBJ2-1; TRBD2 is a possible D gene (8 bases). The germline gives CDR1 SGDLS, CDR2 YYNGEE. The ends were cut back, 4 bases at V and 4 bases at J, with 27 bases in the middle. CDR3 size: 19 residues. This chain's CDR3 is CASSPTGERGNPGYNEQFF. The CDR3 nucleotides read TGTGCCAGCAGCCCTACAGGGGAGCGGGGGAACCCAGGGTACAATGAGCAGTTCTTC.

As for this clone: Its ends do not fully match the called genes, so a read error is possible. This chain joins TRBV27 and TRBJ1-6; TRBD1 agrees at 7 bases. The CDR3 sequence is 14 residues long. Germline V gene sequence: CDR1 MNHEY, CDR2 SMNVEV (reference sequence). The CDR3 nucleotides read TGTGTCAGCACCGTATACAGGGGCGGATCACCCCTCCACTTT. It specifies CVSTVYRGGSPLHF.

This clone was observed a handful of times. The rearrangement joins TRBV28 to TRBJ1-5; D is undetermined. This CDR3 has 12 residues. V was pared by 5 bases and J by 7 bases, with 9 bases between. Germline loops: CDR1 MDHEN, CDR2 SYDVKM. Here the CDR3 DNA reads TGTGCCAGCAGTGCCACGGGGCAGCCCCAGCATTTT. The encoded protein is CASSATGQPQHF.

In its sample, this clone was seen once. The chain combines TRBV6-4 with TRBJ1-1; 7 bases are a match to TRBD1. This CDR3 spans 14 amino acids. Trimming took 6 bases from V and 3 from J; bases not matched to a gene: 7. Germline loops: CDR1 MRHNA, CDR2 SNTAGT. The CDR3 nucleotides read TGTGCCAGCAGAGGAGGCAGGGGGGACACTGAAGCTTTCTTT. Translated, it gives CASRGGRGDTEAFF.

The chain uses TRBV7-3 and TRBJ2-2, with D maybe TRBD2 (5 bases). Germline-derived CDR1 and CDR2 are SGHTA and FQGTGA. This CDR3 is 15 amino acids long. Trimming cost V 0 bases and J 6 bases, with 11 bases left between them. The DNA for the CDR3 is TGTGCCAGCAGCTTAACCGGGGTTCAACCCGGGGAGCTGTTTTTT. This sequence encodes CASSLTGVQPGELFF.

The chain is built from TRBV6-1 and TRBJ2-1, with D possibly matching TRBD1 (5 bases). CDR3 length: 11 amino acids. V lost 9 bases to trimming and J lost 10 bases, with 13 bases between them. Per the germline V gene, CDR1 is MNHNS and CDR2 is SASEGT. The CDR3 protein is CARTDTSEQFF. CDR3 DNA: TGTGCCAGGACGGACACTTCCGAGCAGTTCTTC.

The V call is TRBV6-5, the J call TRBJ2-7, with TRBD1 matching over 11 bases. Trimming removed 6 bases from V and 3 bases from J; junction bases left unmatched: 7. The CDR3 loop spans 15 amino acids. Germline V gives CDR1 MNHEY, CDR2 SVGAGI. The CDR3 is CASSPRDRGSYEQYF. The DNA for the CDR3 is TGTGCCAGCAGCCCCCGGGACAGGGGGAGCTACGAGCAGTACTTC.

In its sample, this clone was seen a few times. The chain is built from TRBV7-8 and TRBJ1-2; possible D gene TRBD1, 5 bases. V lost 5 bases and J 4 bases, leaving 8 bases between the germline ends. Germline assignment: CDR1 SGHVS and CDR2 FQNEAQ. The CDR3 runs 12 residues. The CDR3 coding sequence is TGTGCCAGCAGCCCCAGGGTCTATGGCTACACCTTC. It translates to CASSPRVYGYTF.

J is TRBJ1-1 and V is TRBV9; the D gene is possibly TRBD1 (6 bases). Trimming shortened V by 4 bases and J by 6 bases, and 16 bases separated the two germline ends. The CDR3 length is 14 residues. In germline, CDR1 is SGDLS, CDR2 YYNGEE. The CDR3 reads CASSSRTVGAEAFF. CDR3 nucleotide sequence: TGTGCCAGCAGCTCCCGGACAGTGGGGGCTGAAGCTTTCTTT.

This clone was observed a handful of times. The V and J genes are TRBV6-1 and TRBJ1-1; tentatively, D is TRBD1 (5 bases). The ends were cut back, 6 bases at V and 5 bases at J, with 16 bases in the middle. There are 14 residues in the CDR3. Germline V gene lookup returns CDR1 MNHNS and CDR2 SASEGT. CDR3 amino acids: CASSAGGDPTEAFF. In DNA form, the CDR3 reads TGTGCCAGCAGCGCCGGGGGGGACCCTACTGAAGCTTTCTTT.

The chain carries TRBV19 and TRBJ1-5; D possibly corresponds to TRBD1 (5 bases). Germline V CDR1 and CDR2: LNHDA, SQIVND (reference sequence). Trimming pared 1 base from V and 2 bases from J, leaving 12 bases between. The CDR3 has 16 residues. The CDR3 here is CASSIGRGQGNQPQHF. DNA of the CDR3: TGTGCCAGTAGTATAGGGAGGGGCCAAGGCAATCAGCCCCAGCATTTT. The variable domain in full, completed from reference TRBV19 and TRBJ1-5, reads DGGITQSPKYLFRKEGQNVTLSCEQNLNHDAMYWYRQDPGQGLRLIYYSQIVNDFQKGDIAEGYSVSREKKESFPLTVTSAQKNPTAFYLCASSIGRGQGNQPQHFGDGTRLSIL.